The clone carrying this T cell receptor beta chain was observed a handful of times. Its antigen is currently unknown. This record comes from a study of blood T cells in healthy people across ages. The V gene lost 8 bases and the J gene lost 1 base, with 11 bases spanning the gap. This CDR3 is built from 13 residues. The authors ran a second PCR of about 6 to 11 cycles using a sample-barcoded 5' primer and a J-beta primer mix. Each CDR3 protein gets one entry after TCRdb re-called the 5' RACE reads with MiXCR. The table lists more than 900,000 distinct CDR3 sequences, less than 25% of them singletons. Points from the study as a whole: In older individuals, TCR beta diversity per million T cells was lower, falling roughly linearly with age. Reliance upon unsorted PBMCs precluded definitive naive versus antigen-experienced comparison.

This sample also appeared in a second study, on T cells of mothers and their children. From that report: Microchimeric T cell clones that persisted were not detected.

Sequencing used blood. This receptor was obtained from a girl between 2 and 10 years old in good health. V gene TRBV12-3 or TRBV12-4 combines with J gene TRBJ1-1, with D possibly matching TRBD1 (6 bases). In DNA form, the CDR3 reads TGTGCCAGCTACTTACAGGGGAACACTGAAGCTTTCTTT. Translated: CASYLQGNTEAFF.